This T cell receptor beta chain emerged from a study of siplizumab effects on memory and regulatory T cells. V dropped 3 bases and J dropped 5 bases, with 17 bases sitting between them. The CDR3 is 15 amino acids. Germline CDR1 reads SGHNT; CDR2 reads YYREEE (reference sequence). Assay used: immunoSEQ multiplex PCR; TCRdb lists only in-frame clones, some missing. Of tens of thousands of clones listed, 93% are singletons. The V call is TRBV5-4, the J call TRBJ1-1; D not resolved. Sequencing input: CD8+ T cells sorted from blood. The sequence was obtained from a human donor in good health. Here the CDR3 reads CASSSIPRRSTEAFF. The CDR3 bases are TGTGCCAGCAGCTCCATTCCAAGGCGGTCTACTGAAGCTTTCTTT.